The 12 T cell receptor beta chains given below trace back to one sample, sequenced in a study of tissue T cells after allogeneic stem cell transplantation. The time point: mouse harvest day 14 after allogeneic transplant. The graft held 10^6 splenic CD5+ T cells and 10^7 T-cell-depleted bone marrow cells. TCRdb keeps only in-frame clones here, not all; method: immunoSEQ multiplex PCR. Altogether thousands of clones are present, roughly a third being singletons, with the ten largest covering 2.5% to 3.5%. Input material: skin. The source is a female BALB/c mouse given C57BL/6 T cells with graft-versus-host disease after an allogeneic hematopoietic cell transplant.

On this clone: Each gene name is a mouse one. Incomplete CDR3 DNA: TGTGCAAGCAGCTTAGTGAGTGCAGAAACGCTGTAT. Translating gives CASSLVSAETLY. Given in full, the CDR3 is CASSLVSAETLYF. This chain links TRBV16 with TRBJ2-3; D call uncertain. The CDR3 extends 1 residue past the end of the read, so its final part is completed from the germline J gene. Deletions cut 1 base from V and 0 bases from J, with 2 bases between. This CDR3 is 13 amino acids long. Germline values: CDR1 SGHSA, CDR2 FRNQAP.

Sample share makes this clone medium-sized. Genes and germline come from the mouse. Coverage ceases 1 residue before the CDR3 finishes, and the germline J gene fills in the end. This chain links TRBV26 with TRBJ1-1, with a possible D match to TRBD1 (6 bases). Germline V gene data show CDR1 as KGHPV and CDR2 as FQNQEV (reference sequence). The CDR3 totals 12 residues. V was clipped by 3 bases and J by 8 bases, with 10 bases between them. The CDR3 sequence is CASSLYRDEVFF. CDR3 bases read: TGTGCCAGCAGTCTATACAGGGATGAAGTCTTC.

A note on this clone: Gene names are mouse gene names. The CDR3 extends 1 residue past the end of the read, so its final part is completed from the germline J gene. The V gene is TRBV31, the J gene TRBJ1-2; D unresolved. V was shortened by 0 bases and J by 1 base, with 6 bases between the two germline ends. The V gene's germline CDR1 is GKSSPN and CDR2 SITVG. The CDR3 totals 13 residues. CDR3 DNA, as far as it was read: TGTGCCTGGAGTCTTCGGGGAAACTCCGACTACACC. Translating gives CAWSLRGNSDYT. The complete CDR3 reads CAWSLRGNSDYTF.

There are a few counts of this clone. Gene labels here are mouse ones. The observed sequence ends 1 residue before the CDR3 terminus, with the missing tail filled in from the germline J gene. The rearrangement joins TRBV3 to TRBJ1-1, with TRBD1 identical over 7 bases. The junction had 3 bases not matched to a gene; V was cut back by 1 base and J by 1 base. The germline gives CDR1 SNHLY, CDR2 FYNGKV (reference sequence). The CDR3 has 15 residues. The sequenced part of the CDR3 DNA is TGTGCCAGCAGCTTAGAGGGACAGAAAAACACAGAAGTCTTC. This codes for CASSLEGQKNTEVF. The complete CDR3 sequence is CASSLEGQKNTEVFF.

A word on this clone: Mouse names are used for the genes. The read terminates 1 residue ahead of where the CDR3 ends, so the germline J gene completes it. The chain couples TRBV31 to TRBJ1-2; D may be TRBD1 (6 bases). Germline CDR1 and CDR2: GKSSPN and SITVG. The length of the CDR3 is 14 residues. V was shortened by 0 bases and J by 4 bases, with 12 bases between the two germline ends. CDR3: CAWSLSGTISDYTF. The sequenced CDR3 bases are TGTGCCTGGAGTCTATCCGGGACAATCTCCGACTACACC.

This clone is medium-sized. Gene names follow the mouse nomenclature. The missing CDR3 end, 1 residue past where the read stops, is filled in from the germline J gene. J is TRBJ2-3 and V is TRBV26; TRBD1 might be the D (6 bases). Per the germline V gene, CDR1 is KGHPV and CDR2 is FQNQEV (reference sequence). V was clipped by 2 bases and J by 3 bases, with 9 bases between them. The CDR3 length is 14 residues. The CDR3 bases that were read are TGTGCCAGCAGTCTGACAGGGCACGCAGAAACGCTGTAT. It specifies CASSLTGHAETLY. The entire CDR3 sequence reads CASSLTGHAETLYF.

A word on this clone: The genes are named according to mouse. The CDR3 is cut off 1 residue early in the read; its end comes from the germline J gene. The rearrangement links TRBV20 to TRBJ2-5, with D perhaps TRBD1 (6 bases). This CDR3 spans 13 amino acids. The germline V gene encodes CDR1 GFQATS and CDR2 STVNSAI. The V end was cut by 2 bases, the J end by 7 bases, with 13 bases between. The CDR3 reads CGARSQGRNTQYF. The sequenced part of the CDR3 DNA is TGTGGTGCTAGGAGTCAGGGGAGGAACACCCAGTAC. Combining the CDR3 with reference TRBV20 and TRBJ2-5 gives the whole variable domain GALVYQYPRRTICKSGTSMRMECQAVGFQATSVAWYRQSPQKTFELIALSTVNSAIKYEQNFTQEKFPISHPNLSFSSMTVLNAYLEDRGLYLCGARSQGRNTQYFGPGTRLLVL.

This clone has a handful of counts. Gene names refer to mouse genes. The missing CDR3 end, 1 residue past where the read stops, is filled in from the germline J gene. The chain has TRBV26 and TRBJ2-2, with TRBD1 identical over 7 bases. This CDR3 is 15 amino acids long. V lost 2 bases to trimming and J lost 2 bases; unmatched junction nucleotides: 2. Germline values: CDR1 KGHPV, CDR2 FQNQEV (reference sequence). This chain's CDR3 is CASSLLTGNTGQLYF. The sequenced CDR3 bases are TGTGCCAGCAGTCTGCTGACAGGGAACACCGGGCAGCTCTAC.

As regards this clone: Germline and genes here are mouse. The read gets to within 1 residue of the CDR3 end, and the germline J gene fills in the rest. The chain employs TRBV4 and TRBJ2-7, with 7 positions matching TRBD2. This CDR3 is 13 amino acids long. The germline gives CDR1 LGHDT, CDR2 YNNKQL (reference sequence). The trim removed 5 bases at V and 0 bases at J, leaving 1 base unmatched. This CDR3 reads CASSRLGSYEQYF. CDR3 DNA, as far as it was read: TGTGCCAGCAGCCGACTGGGCTCCTATGAACAGTAC.

With respect to this clone: The gene symbols are mouse symbols. The read ends 1 residue before the CDR3 terminus; that terminus is restored from the germline J gene. This rearrangement joins TRBV3 to TRBJ2-4; D is possibly TRBD1 (6 bases). Germline values: CDR1 SNHLY, CDR2 FYNGKV (reference sequence). Trimming left V 5 bases short and J 0 bases short, with 9 bases between. This CDR3 is built from 14 residues. CDR3 in amino acids: CASSLTGSQNTLYF. The sequenced part of the CDR3 DNA is TGTGCCAGCAGCCTAACAGGGAGTCAAAACACCTTGTAC.

As concerns this clone: Genes and germline come from the mouse. From the germline J gene comes the end of the CDR3, since the read stops 1 residue before it. Other nucleotide sequences from this sample produce the same CDR3. V usage is TRBV26 and J usage is TRBJ1-1; D is possibly TRBD1 (5 bases). Germline V gene data show CDR1 as KGHPV and CDR2 as FQNQEV (reference sequence). Between the trimmed V and J ends, which lost 3 bases and 1 base, there was a span of 6 bases. The CDR3 totals 13 residues. The CDR3 here is CASSLGGNTEVFF. The sequenced CDR3 bases are TGTGCCAGCAGTCTCGGGGGAAACACAGAAGTCTTC.

There are a few counts of this clone. Mouse gene names apply. The CDR3 goes on 1 residue after the read ends, and that part is filled in from the germline J gene. J is TRBJ2-1 and V is TRBV5; weak D call: TRBD2 (6 bases). The germline CDR1 and CDR2 sequences are LGHNA and YNLKQL (reference sequence). The CDR3 has 15 amino acids. Trimming shortened V by 2 bases and J by 0 bases, and 8 bases separated the two germline ends. Incomplete CDR3 DNA: TGTGCCAGCAGCCAATGGGACTTTAACTATGCTGAGCAGTTC. As protein: CASSQWDFNYAEQF. The entire CDR3 protein is CASSQWDFNYAEQFF.